Sequencing of this T cell receptor (beta chain) was carried out in a study of regulatory T cells in long-lasting Graves disease. At the level of the study: In persistent Graves' disease, antithyroid drugs had been taken for over 5 years and TSH receptor antibodies stayed positive.

Specified time point: persistent/refractory GD, antithyroid drugs over 5 years with positive TRAb. RNA isolated from PBMCs was used to make the TCR library. Diagnosis followed American Thyroid Association guidelines for Graves' disease. Arm-PCR of CDR3 regions and iRepertoire HTBI primers were the basis on which TCR beta libraries were built. TCRdb fed the multiplex PCR reads into MiXCR, producing one record per CDR3 protein. The sample carries about 450,000 distinct CDR3 sequences, 23% recorded once. The V end lost 5 bases, the J end lost 5 bases, and 19 bases lay between the germline ends. The CDR3 covers 15 residues. CDR1 is SGHTA and CDR2 is FQGNSA in the germline V gene.

This material consisted of peripheral blood mononuclear cells (PBMCs), taken when the disease was refractory, from a patient treated with antithyroid drugs. The chain joins TRBV7-2 to TRBJ2-7; D not certain. This receptor was identified in a female donor with Graves disease. Here the CDR3 DNA reads TGTGCCAGCAGCCCCACAACGTTTACTCCGAACGAGCAGTACTTC. It specifies CASSPTTFTPNEQYF.